Each of the 11 T cell receptor beta chains below was sequenced from the same sample in a study of OX40 agonist ivuxolimab in advanced cancers. Profiled with immunoSEQ multiplex PCR; TCRdb holds only in-frame clones, not every one. Of tens of thousands of clones listed, 80% to 90% are singletons. Sequencing used CD4+ or CD8+ T cells sorted from blood, obtained in a trial of the OX40 agonist ivuxolimab. All receptors derive from an adult with an advanced solid tumor such as melanoma, head and neck, liver or kidney cancer.

V is TRBV9 and J is TRBJ2-2, with a weak D call TRBD2 (6 bases). V was shortened by 0 bases and J by 0 bases, with 27 bases between the two germline ends. Per the germline V gene, CDR1 is SGDLS and CDR2 is YYNGEE. This CDR3 has 22 amino acids. CDR3 in amino acids: CASSVDDPLTGEGPPNTGELFF. Here the CDR3 DNA reads TGTGCCAGCAGCGTAGACGACCCCCTGACGGGAGAGGGCCCCCCGAACACCGGGGAGCTGTTTTTT.

As for this clone: Other DNA sequences in the same sample also yield this CDR3. The chain employs TRBV9 and TRBJ2-1; D remains unclear. The V and J ends lost 0 bases and 5 bases respectively, with 3 bases between them. The length of the CDR3 is 12 residues. Germline values: CDR1 SGDLS, CDR2 YYNGEE. Written as DNA, the CDR3 is TGTGCCAGCAGCGTAGGAGACAATGAGCAGTTCTTC. This sequence encodes CASSVGDNEQFF. The full variable domain, rest sourced from reference TRBV9 and TRBJ2-1, is DSGVTQTPKHLITATGQRVTLRCSPRSGDLSVYWYQQSLDQGLQFLIQYYNGEERAKGNILERFSAQQFPDLHSELNLSSLELGDSALYFCASSVGDNEQFFGPGTRLTVL.

This clone showed up just once. The CDR3 bases are TGTGCCAGCAGTTTATCCAGGCTGGGGAACACTGAAGCTTTCTTT. It encodes CASSLSRLGNTEAFF. V is TRBV28 and J is TRBJ1-1; D is unresolved. V shed 1 base and J shed 1 base, with 10 bases lying between them. Germline CDR1 MDHEN, CDR2 SYDVKM. This CDR3 comprises 15 residues.

The chain combines TRBV10-3 with TRBJ2-5; TRBD2 matches at 7 bases. The germline CDR1 and CDR2 sequences are ENHRY and SYGVKD. The CDR3 spans 14 residues. The V and J ends lost 4 bases and 3 bases, in that order; junction bases with no gene match: 5. Here the CDR3 reads CAISASGGEETQYF. CDR3 DNA: TGTGCCATCAGTGCTAGCGGAGGGGAAGAGACCCAGTACTTC.

This chain uses TRBV27 with TRBJ2-7; TRBD2 is a possible D gene (5 bases). The CDR3 is 12 residues long. V lost 7 bases, J lost 0 bases, and 7 bases lay in between. The germline CDR1 and CDR2 sequences are MNHEY and SMNVEV (reference sequence). CDR3 in amino acids: CASKGLSYEQYF. DNA for the CDR3: TGTGCCAGCAAAGGACTCTCCTACGAGCAGTACTTC.

The CDR3 DNA reads as TGTGCCAGCAGCTTCGAGACAGGGCTCCCATACTATGGCTACACCTTC. Encoded protein: CASSFETGLPYYGYTF. The rearrangement uses TRBV7-2 and TRBJ1-2; 7 nucleotides line up with TRBD1. After removal of 3 bases from V and 3 bases from J, the junction contained 10 bases not matched to a gene. Germline-derived CDR1 and CDR2 are SGHTA and FQGNSA. The CDR3 length is 16 residues.

The table lists this clone with a count of one. The rearrangement links TRBV4-2 to TRBJ1-4, with D perhaps TRBD1 (5 bases). V lost 0 bases to trimming and J lost 7 bases, with 18 bases between them. CDR1 is LGHNA and CDR2 is YNFKEQ in the germline V gene. The CDR3 sequence is 17 residues long. The CDR3 here is CASSQEAQGGVGEKLFF. CDR3 bases: TGTGCCAGCAGCCAAGAGGCCCAGGGAGGCGTGGGTGAAAAACTGTTTTTT.

This clone showed up just a few times. The chain links TRBV7-9 to TRBJ2-3, with D tentatively TRBD2 (5 bases). Germline lookup yields CDR1 SEHNR and CDR2 FQNEAQ (reference sequence). The germline V and J ends were trimmed by 5 bases and 4 bases, with 22 bases remaining between them. The CDR3 has 17 residues. In DNA, the CDR3 is TGTGCCAGCAGCCAAAAAGGGAGCACTGGGATCTCAGATACGCAGTATTTT. Translation: CASSQKGSTGISDTQYF.

The chain is built from TRBV4-1 and TRBJ1-4, with D possibly TRBD1 on 5 matching bases. V gave up 4 bases and J gave up 4 bases, with 16 bases separating them. CDR1 is MGHRA and CDR2 is YSYEKL in the germline V gene. The CDR3 has 16 amino acids. The CDR3 region has the DNA TGCGCCAGCAGCCCAGTATCAGGGCCGCTTAATGAAAAACTGTTTTTT. As protein: CASSPVSGPLNEKLFF.

V usage is TRBV4-3 and J usage is TRBJ1-2, with no clear D. The CDR3 runs 14 residues. Germline-derived CDR1 and CDR2 are LGHNA and YSLEER. Trimming removed 1 base from V and 3 bases from J, with 9 bases in between. CDR3 loop: CASSQGQDYYGYTF. As DNA, the CDR3 is TGCGCCAGCAGCCAAGGGCAGGATTACTATGGCTACACCTTC.

The chain uses TRBV10-3 and TRBJ2-3; 7 nucleotides line up with TRBD2. The CDR3 spans 14 residues. Germline trimming cut 7 bases from V and 4 bases from J; bases unmatched to any gene: 8. Germline V gives CDR1 ENHRY, CDR2 SYGVKD. CDR3 residues: CAITVGGKADTQYF. The DNA of the CDR3 is TGTGCCATCACTGTGGGGGGGAAAGCAGATACGCAGTATTTT.